Below are 32 T cell receptor beta chains sequenced from a single sample in a study of T cell responses to AZD1222 COVID-19 vaccine. Sequenced by immunoSEQ multiplex PCR; TCRdb stores in-frame clones only, minus some. In the table there are about 120,000 clones, 86% of which are singletons. Sequenced material: peripheral blood, taken 28 days after the second AZD1222 dose. The receptors originated from an adult who received the AZD1222 COVID-19 vaccine.

J is TRBJ1-1 and V is TRBV7-9; D may be TRBD1 (6 bases). Germline V gene lookup returns CDR1 SEHNR and CDR2 FQNEAQ (reference sequence). The CDR3 is 16 residues long. The V end was cut by 1 base, the J end by 5 bases, with 17 bases between. In DNA, the CDR3 is TGTGCCAGCAGCTTAGTATCGTCCGGGGGCGGGACTGAAGCTTTCTTT. Residues: CASSLVSSGGGTEAFF. The full variable domain, rest sourced from reference TRBV7-9 and TRBJ1-1, is DTGVSQNPRHKITKRGQNVTFRCDPISEHNRLYWYRQTLGQGPEFLTYFQNEAQLEKSRLLSDRFSAERPKGSFSTLEIQRTEQGDSAMYLCASSLVSSGGGTEAFFGQGTRLTVV.

The chain combines TRBV28 with TRBJ2-7; 7 bases are shared with TRBD1. The germline V gene encodes CDR1 MDHEN and CDR2 SYDVKM. CDR3 length: 14 residues. V gave up 6 bases and J gave up 6 bases; unmatched junction bases: 11. As DNA, the CDR3 is TGTGCCAGCAGCGCCGGGACAGTATACCGCGAGCAGTACTTC. This codes for CASSAGTVYREQYF.

This rearrangement joins TRBV5-6 to TRBJ2-7; D gene ambiguous. The germline CDR1 and CDR2 sequences are SGHDT and YYEEEE. The CDR3 totals 13 residues. V was trimmed by 2 bases and J by 3 bases, leaving 9 bases between them. The CDR3 coding sequence is TGTGCCAGCAGCTTAAGTGAACACTACGAGCAGTACTTC. Translated, it gives CASSLSEHYEQYF.

The rearrangement uses TRBV12-5 and TRBJ2-3; no clear D gene. The V end lost 2 bases, the J end lost 11 bases, and 8 bases lay between the germline ends. This CDR3 region has 11 residues. From germline, CDR1 is LGHNT and CDR2 FRNRAP. CDR3 bases: TGTGCTAGTGGTTTGCTCTCTGTGCAGTATTTT. It translates to CASGLLSVQYF.

A few counts support this clone. This rearrangement joins TRBV6-5 to TRBJ2-1; possibly TRBD2 for D (5 bases). V lost 4 bases and J 5 bases, leaving 12 bases between the germline ends. There are 14 residues in the CDR3. The germline gives CDR1 MNHEY, CDR2 SVGAGI. CDR3 DNA sequence: TGTGCCAGCAGTTGGAGGACTTACGACAATGAGCAGTTCTTC. It is translated as CASSWRTYDNEQFF.

This chain joins TRBV5-4 and TRBJ2-5; a possible D gene is TRBD2 (6 bases). The germline gives CDR1 SGHNT, CDR2 YYREEE (reference sequence). The ends were cut back, 4 bases at V and 5 bases at J, with 18 bases in the middle. CDR3 length equals 15 residues. DNA for the CDR3: TGTGCCAGCAGCCCCCTCCCGGCGGCGGGGGAGACCCAGTACTTC. This gives the protein CASSPLPAAGETQYF.

The J gene is TRBJ1-3, the V gene TRBV5-1, with unresolved D. Looked up from germline, CDR1 is SGHRS and CDR2 is YFSETQ. The CDR3 loop spans 16 amino acids. V lost 0 bases to trimming and J lost 0 bases, with 10 bases between them. CDR3 region: CASSLGGDSSGNTIYF. DNA of the CDR3: TGCGCCAGCAGCTTGGGTGGGGATAGCTCTGGAAACACCATATATTTT.

V is TRBV13 and J is TRBJ2-5; tentatively, D is TRBD2 (6 bases). V was clipped by 7 bases and J by 3 bases, with 15 bases between them. CDR1 is PRHDT and CDR2 is FYEKMQ in the germline V gene (reference sequence). The CDR3 contains 14 residues. The CDR3 here is CASKRRAVEETQYF. CDR3 coding DNA: TGTGCCAGCAAGAGGAGGGCAGTAGAAGAGACCCAGTACTTC.

This chain uses TRBV14 with TRBJ2-1, with D possibly TRBD2 on 5 matching bases. V lost 3 bases and J lost 7, with 16 bases in between. This CDR3 has 15 residues. Germline CDR1 reads SGHDN; CDR2 reads FVKESK. The CDR3 DNA is TGTGCCAGCAGCCAGGGGTTGAGGGCCAGAAATGAGCAGTTCTTC. This translates into CASSQGLRARNEQFF.

The chain employs TRBV9 and TRBJ1-1, with D unclear. The ends were cut back, 1 base at V and 4 bases at J, with 8 bases in the middle. Germline assignment: CDR1 SGDLS and CDR2 YYNGEE. This CDR3 comprises 13 residues. This chain's CDR3 is CASSVSLGTEAFF. The CDR3 coding sequence is TGTGCCAGCAGCGTAAGCTTGGGCACTGAAGCTTTCTTT.

V and J are TRBV4-2 and TRBJ1-2, with TRBD1 as a possible D gene (5 bases). This CDR3 has 14 amino acids. Deletions cut 0 bases from V and 7 bases from J, with 12 bases between. Germline V gene lookup returns CDR1 LGHNA and CDR2 YNFKEQ. The CDR3 region is CASSQDRQGRGYTF. The CDR3 DNA is TGTGCCAGCAGCCAAGATCGGCAGGGACGTGGCTACACCTTC.

The chain links TRBV5-6 to TRBJ1-1; D gene unclear. Trimming shortened V by 3 bases and J by 1 base, and 7 bases separated the two germline ends. Germline values: CDR1 SGHDT, CDR2 YYEEEE. The CDR3 length is 13 residues. DNA for the CDR3: TGTGCCAGCAGCTCCCTTACGAACACTGAAGCTTTCTTT. It is translated as CASSSLTNTEAFF.

The rearrangement links TRBV9 to TRBJ2-1, with 13 bases matching TRBD2. The CDR3 runs 16 residues. With V trimmed by 3 bases and J by 8 bases, 8 bases remained unmatched. Looked up from germline, CDR1 is SGDLS and CDR2 is YYNGEE. The CDR3 protein is CASSAGLAGVWDEQFF. The CDR3 DNA reads TGTGCCAGCAGCGCAGGACTAGCGGGGGTCTGGGATGAGCAGTTCTTC.

The gene calls are TRBV3-1 (or the pseudogene TRBV3-2) and TRBJ1-2, with D possibly being TRBD1 (5 bases). Trimming pared 1 base from V and 8 bases from J, leaving 11 bases between. The CDR3 totals 13 residues. Looked up from germline, CDR1 is LGHDT and CDR2 is YNNKEL (reference sequence). The CDR3 reads CASSQGQIEGYTF. Here the CDR3 DNA reads TGTGCCAGCAGCCAAGGACAGATTGAAGGCTACACCTTC.

The chain links TRBV11-2 to TRBJ2-5; 7 bases agree with TRBD1. The CDR3 runs to 14 residues. Germline CDR1 SGHAT, CDR2 FQNNGV. Trimming at V came to 7 bases and at J to 4 bases, leaving 9 bases not matched to a gene. DNA for the CDR3: TGTGCCAGCACCGTCTCACGGACAGGAGAGACCCAGTACTTC. The encoded protein is CASTVSRTGETQYF.

V and J are TRBV5-1 and TRBJ2-7; TRBD2 might be the D (9 bases). CDR1 and CDR2 (germline): SGHRS, YFSETQ. The CDR3 consists of 17 residues. The CDR3 sequence is CPRSYPGGGGATYEQYF. The CDR3 DNA follows: TGCCCCCGCAGTTATCCAGGGGGCGGGGGGGCTACCTACGAGCAGTACTTC.

The chain links TRBV19 to TRBJ1-4; unclear D gene. CDR1 LNHDA and CDR2 SQIVND come from the germline V gene (reference sequence). This CDR3 has 14 residues. V lost 8 bases to trimming and J lost 0 bases, with 10 bases between them. The CDR3 loop is CASSETTTNEKLFF. The CDR3, as DNA: TGTGCCAGTTCGGAGACCACAACTAATGAAAAACTGTTTTTT.

The genes are TRBV6-5 and TRBJ1-1; tentatively, D is TRBD1 (5 bases). Germline V gives CDR1 MNHEY, CDR2 SVGAGI. The CDR3 runs 12 residues. V was trimmed by 10 bases and J by 3 bases, leaving 12 bases between them. CDR3 sequence: CAIKRGDTEAFF. The CDR3 DNA reads TGTGCCATCAAGCGGGGGGACACTGAAGCTTTCTTT.

The chain uses TRBV3-1 (or the pseudogene TRBV3-2) and TRBJ1-6; no definite D call. This CDR3 has 13 residues. CDR1 and CDR2 (germline): LGHDT, YNNKEL (reference sequence). Trimming removed 1 base from V and 7 bases from J, with 5 bases in between. CDR3: CASSQAGNSPLHF. The CDR3 DNA sequence: TGTGCCAGCAGCCAAGCGGGGAATTCACCCCTCCACTTT.

The gene calls are TRBV10-3 and TRBJ1-2; TRBD1 might be the D (6 bases). V was pared by 3 bases and J by 4 bases, with 6 bases between. This CDR3 spans 12 amino acids. Germline CDR1 ENHRY, CDR2 SYGVKD. The CDR3 DNA follows: TGTGCCATCAGTGAAGGGGGCTATGGCTACACCTTC. Its translation is CAISEGGYGYTF.

The chain combines TRBV29-1 with TRBJ2-1, with no clear D. Per the germline V gene, CDR1 is SQVTM and CDR2 is ANQGSEA. The V gene lost 4 bases and the J gene lost 6 bases, with 13 bases spanning the gap. This CDR3 region has 13 residues. CDR3 in DNA: TGCAGCGTTGTAGGCCTAGTAGGCAATGAGCAGTTCTTC. It specifies CSVVGLVGNEQFF.

The chain carries TRBV7-9 and TRBJ2-3; 11 nucleotides align to TRBD2. Germline-derived CDR1 and CDR2 are SEHNR and FQNEAQ (reference sequence). The junction had 1 base not matched to a gene; V was cut back by 1 base and J by 1 base. This CDR3 region has 16 residues. CDR3 DNA sequence: TGTGCCAGCAGCTTAGTTAGCGGGGGGGGCACAGATACGCAGTATTTT. This codes for CASSLVSGGGTDTQYF.

The J gene is TRBJ1-1, the V gene TRBV29-1, with D perhaps matching TRBD1 (5 bases). Trimming removed 7 bases from V and 1 base from J, with 16 bases in between. CDR1 and CDR2 from the germline V gene are SQVTM and ANQGSEA. The CDR3 runs to 14 residues. This CDR3 is CSAEKGRPNTEAFF. The DNA for the CDR3 is TGCAGCGCCGAAAAGGGGCGGCCGAACACTGAAGCTTTCTTT.

The CDR3 DNA reads as TGTGCCAGTAGTATCATTTCGGCTCTCTCCTACGAGCAGTACTTC. It codes for CASSIISALSYEQYF. This rearrangement joins TRBV19 to TRBJ2-7; D is uncertain. Germline loops: CDR1 LNHDA, CDR2 SQIVND (reference sequence). V was shortened by 3 bases and J by 0 bases, with 12 bases between the two germline ends. The CDR3 is 15 amino acids.

The chain employs TRBV7-9 and TRBJ1-1; 7 nucleotides line up with TRBD1. V lost 5 bases, J lost 1 base, and 13 bases stayed unmatched. In germline, CDR1 is SEHNR, CDR2 FQNEAQ (reference sequence). The CDR3 has 17 amino acids. CDR3 protein: CASSRVDRDRTNTEAFF. In nucleotides, the CDR3 is TGTGCCAGCAGCAGAGTAGACAGGGACAGAACGAACACTGAAGCTTTCTTT. The whole variable domain, filled in from reference TRBV7-9 and TRBJ1-1, reads DTGVSQNPRHKITKRGQNVTFRCDPISEHNRLYWYRQTLGQGPEFLTYFQNEAQLEKSRLLSDRFSAERPKGSFSTLEIQRTEQGDSAMYLCASSRVDRDRTNTEAFFGQGTRLTVV.

This clone has just one count. The chain employs TRBV19 and TRBJ2-2; D possibly uses TRBD1 or TRBD2 (6 bases each). With 5 bases removed from V and 0 bases from J, the gap between germline ends came to 10 bases. The CDR3 is 15 residues long. Germline V gives CDR1 LNHDA, CDR2 SQIVND (reference sequence). The DNA of the CDR3 is TGTGCCAGTAGTTCGGGGGCCGCGAACACCGGGGAGCTGTTTTTT. This sequence encodes CASSSGAANTGELFF. Using reference TRBV19 and TRBJ2-2 for the parts outside the CDR3, the full variable domain is DGGITQSPKYLFRKEGQNVTLSCEQNLNHDAMYWYRQDPGQGLRLIYYSQIVNDFQKGDIAEGYSVSREKKESFPLTVTSAQKNPTAFYLCASSSGAANTGELFFGEGSRLTVL.

The chain links TRBV19 to TRBJ2-3; 11 bases are shared with TRBD1. CDR1 LNHDA and CDR2 SQIVND come from the germline V gene (reference sequence). The CDR3 has 17 residues. J lost 5 bases, V lost 0 bases, and 7 bases had no gene match. CDR3 in DNA: TGTGCCAGTAGTATAGATCGGCAGGGGACAGGGGGAGATACGCAGTATTTT. Translated, it gives CASSIDRQGTGGDTQYF.

The rearrangement links TRBV10-3 to TRBJ1-1; possible D gene TRBD1, 5 bases. This CDR3 has 12 residues. Trimming cost V 4 bases and J 6 bases, with 9 bases left between them. CDR1 is ENHRY, CDR2 SYGVKD, per germline. The CDR3 loop is CAISGGDAEAFF. The CDR3 nucleotides read TGTGCCATCAGTGGAGGGGACGCTGAAGCTTTCTTT.

The sample holds a few counts of this clone. This chain connects TRBV18 to TRBJ1-2; D not resolved. CDR1 and CDR2 from the germline V gene are KGHSH and LQKENI. CDR3 length: 16 amino acids. V lost 0 bases and J lost 5, with 16 bases in between. CDR3 loop: CASSPPIRFLSYGYTF. The CDR3 bases are TGTGCCAGCTCACCACCGATAAGGTTTCTATCGTATGGCTACACCTTC.

The rearrangement joins TRBV6-1 to TRBJ1-1, with a weak D call TRBD1 (6 bases). Germline V gives CDR1 MNHNS, CDR2 SASEGT. This CDR3 spans 13 amino acids. CDR3 sequence reads: CASSGHKNTEAFF. CDR3 nucleotides: TGTGCTTCCTCGGGACACAAGAACACTGAAGCTTTCTTT.

The gene calls are TRBV6-5 and TRBJ2-1, with 14 bases matching TRBD2. The germline CDR1 and CDR2 sequences are MNHEY and SVGAGI. CDR3 size: 13 residues. Trimming took 7 bases from V and 9 from J; bases not matched to a gene: 2. DNA of the CDR3: TGTGCCAGCATGACTAGCGGGGGGGCTGAGCAGTTCTTC. Translated, it gives CASMTSGGAEQFF.

The genes are TRBV21-1 and TRBJ2-3; TRBD1, the table's D call, lacks a check against the DNA. TRBV21-1 is listed as a pseudogene. There are 15 residues in the CDR3. Here the CDR3 reads CASSKVQAGPDTQYF. The DNA for the CDR3 is TGTGCCAGCAGCAAAGTGCAGGCAGGGCCAGATACGCAGTATTTT.